The 8 T cell receptor beta chains reported below all come from one sample, sequenced in a study of T-cell reconstitution after alpha-beta-depleted transplantation in children. Unique molecular identifiers were used to barcode this TCRbeta library. Using its own MiXCR run on the PCR reads, TCRdb lists one record per CDR3 protein. The data hold some 530,000 distinct CDR3 sequences, with around 12% observed a single time. The sequencing here drew on PBMCs from the stem cell graft donor, taken from the stem cell graft. These receptors originate from a human donor who donated a stem cell graft to a child with combined immunodeficiency.

V gene TRBV5-5 combines with J gene TRBJ2-1, with 8 bases fitting TRBD2. CDR3 length: 15 residues. V lost 0 bases, J lost 4 bases, and 3 bases stayed unmatched. CDR1 is SGHKS, CDR2 YYEKEE, per germline (reference sequence). The CDR3 region has the DNA TGTGCCAGCAGCTTGGGGTCTAGCGGGTACAATGAGCAGTTCTTC. Its translation is CASSLGSSGYNEQFF.

This clonotype has a handful of counts. CDR3 protein: CSALGTSTDTQYF. The CDR3 nucleotides are TGCAGTGCTTTAGGGACCTCCACAGATACGCAGTATTTT. The V call is TRBV20-1, the J call TRBJ2-3, with D perhaps matching TRBD1 or TRBD2 (5 bases each). The CDR3 totals 13 residues. V gave up 5 bases and J gave up 2 bases, with 11 bases separating them. CDR1 and CDR2 (germline): DFQATT, SNEGSKA (reference sequence).

There are a few counts of this clonotype. This sequence joins TRBV12-3 or TRBV12-4 and TRBJ2-7, with 7 bases that match TRBD1. The CDR3 length is 14 residues. V shed 5 bases and J 0 bases; nucleotides not matched to a gene: 4. Written as DNA, the CDR3 is TGTGCCAGCAGTGTATCAGGGGGCTCCTACGAGCAGTACTTC. This translates into CASSVSGGSYEQYF.

The chain recombines TRBV12-3 or TRBV12-4 with TRBJ1-2, with D possibly being TRBD1 (6 bases). The CDR3 is 13 amino acids. Trimming pared 5 bases from V and 2 bases from J, leaving 9 bases between. The CDR3 protein is CASSIQGNYGYTF. The CDR3 DNA reads TGTGCCAGCAGTATTCAGGGGAACTATGGCTACACCTTC.

V and J are TRBV27 and TRBJ1-5; D remains unclear. Trimming shortened V by 5 bases and J by 4 bases, and 12 bases separated the two germline ends. The CDR3 covers 14 residues. Per the germline V gene, CDR1 is MNHEY and CDR2 is SMNVEV (reference sequence). CDR3 DNA sequence: TGTGCCAGCAGTCAAGCGACGGGAAATCAGCCCCAGCATTTT. Translating it yields CASSQATGNQPQHF.

This clonotype showed up just a few times. V and J are TRBV5-1 and TRBJ2-7, with 10 bases matching TRBD2. Germline lookup yields CDR1 SGHRS and CDR2 YFSETQ. Unmatched junction bases numbered 6, after V lost 3 bases and J lost 6 bases. CDR3 size: 14 residues. The DNA of the CDR3 is TGCGCCAGCAGCTCGAGCGGGAGGGCCCTCGAGCAGTACTTC. Translated: CASSSSGRALEQYF.

The gene calls are TRBV7-9 and TRBJ2-7; D could derive from TRBD1 or TRBD2 (6 bases each). CDR3 length: 12 residues. Germline assignment: CDR1 SEHNR and CDR2 FQNEAQ (reference sequence). V lost 1 base and J lost 6, with 7 bases in between. CDR3 nucleotides: TGTGCCAGCAGCTTAGAGGGGGGCGAGCAGTACTTC. Amino acids: CASSLEGGEQYF.

This clonotype was observed a few times. The chain employs TRBV5-6 and TRBJ2-5, with D possibly being TRBD2 (5 bases). There are 16 residues in the CDR3. CDR1 SGHDT and CDR2 YYEEEE come from the germline V gene. Trimming took 2 bases from V and 5 from J, leaving 19 bases between them. The CDR3 coding sequence is TGTGCCAGCAGCTTCCTGTCTTTGGGAGTGAGTGAGACCCAGTACTTC. Residues: CASSFLSLGVSETQYF.